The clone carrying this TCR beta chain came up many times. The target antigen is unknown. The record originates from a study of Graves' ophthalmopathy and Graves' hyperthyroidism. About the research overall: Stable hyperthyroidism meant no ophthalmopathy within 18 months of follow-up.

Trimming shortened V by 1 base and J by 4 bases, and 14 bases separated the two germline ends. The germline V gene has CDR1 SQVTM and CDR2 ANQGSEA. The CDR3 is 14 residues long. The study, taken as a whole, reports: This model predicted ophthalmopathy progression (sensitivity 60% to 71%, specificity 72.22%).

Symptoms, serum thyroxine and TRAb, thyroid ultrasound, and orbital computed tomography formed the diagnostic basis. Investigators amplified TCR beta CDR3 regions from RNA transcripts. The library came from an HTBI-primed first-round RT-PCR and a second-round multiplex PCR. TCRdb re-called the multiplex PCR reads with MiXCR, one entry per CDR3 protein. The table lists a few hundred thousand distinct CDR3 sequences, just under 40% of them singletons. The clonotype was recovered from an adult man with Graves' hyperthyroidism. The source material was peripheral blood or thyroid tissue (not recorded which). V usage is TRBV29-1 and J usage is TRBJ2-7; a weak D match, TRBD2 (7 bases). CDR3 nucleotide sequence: TGCAGCGTTGAAGGGGGCAGGGGACTATACGAGCAGTACTTC. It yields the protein CSVEGGRGLYEQYF.